These 22 T cell receptor beta chains were sequenced from one sample in a study of beta chain features in type 1 diabetes. Study-level results: Across all four CD4+ subsets, people with type 1 diabetes showed modestly shorter TCRB CDR3s.

Sequenced material consisted of expressed TCRB transcripts (all of the isolated RNA was reverse transcribed). Here immunoSEQ multiplex PCR was the method, and the copy in TCRdb shows in-frame clones only, minus some. The sample lists 40,000 to 60,000 clones, around 60% occurring once. Their specific antigens are unknown. Sequencing was carried out using stem cell memory CD4+ T cells from blood. The receptors derive from a woman younger than 45 with type 1 diabetes.

The chain recombines TRBV7-2 with TRBJ1-2, with 10 bases fitting TRBD1. CDR1 SGHTA and CDR2 FQGNSA come from the germline V gene. V shed 5 bases and J 5 bases; nucleotides not matched to a gene: 8. The CDR3 loop spans 15 amino acids. In DNA form, the CDR3 reads TGTGCCAGCAGCCCAGGACAGGGGGGCCCTTATGGCTACACCTTC. Its translation is CASSPGQGGPYGYTF.

The V call is TRBV5-1, the J call TRBJ2-1; D is unclear. Trimming pared 3 bases from V and 4 bases from J, leaving 8 bases between. The germline V gene has CDR1 SGHRS and CDR2 YFSETQ. The CDR3 contains 13 residues. The CDR3 loop reads CASSSLWYNEQFF. The CDR3 DNA reads as TGCGCCAGCAGCTCCCTATGGTACAATGAGCAGTTCTTC. The variable domain in full, with the rest retrieved from reference TRBV5-1 and TRBJ2-1, is KAGVTQTPRYLIKTRGQQVTLSCSPISGHRSVSWYQQTPGQGLQFLFEYFSETQRNKGNFPGRFSGRQFSNSRSEMNVSTLELGDSALYLCASSSLWYNEQFFGPGTRLTVL.

This chain uses TRBV29-1 with TRBJ2-2, with 11 bases identical to TRBD1. The germline CDR1 and CDR2 sequences are SQVTM and ANQGSEA. V was clipped by 4 bases and J by 9 bases; unmatched bases: 4. This CDR3 has 13 amino acids. DNA for the CDR3: TGCAGCGTTGTAGGACAGGGGGCCTGGGAGCTGTTTTTT. Translating gives CSVVGQGAWELFF.

This rearrangement joins TRBV30 to TRBJ1-1; the D is unclear. V was clipped by 4 bases and J by 11 bases, with 23 bases between them. Germline V lookup: CDR1 GTSNPN, CDR2 SVGIG (reference sequence). This CDR3 is built from 14 residues. CDR3 coding DNA: TGTGCCTGGACTTTCGACAACTCTCCGTCTGGGGCTTTCTTT. Translation gives CAWTFDNSPSGAFF.

This clone showed up just once. CDR3 residues: CASSPSTGVNYYEQYF. Written as DNA, the CDR3 is TGTGCCAGCAGTCCCTCGACCGGAGTAAATTACTACGAGCAGTACTTC. V is TRBV28 and J is TRBJ2-7; D is uncertain. Per the germline V gene, CDR1 is MDHEN and CDR2 is SYDVKM. V lost 5 bases, J lost 3 bases, and 20 bases lay in between. The CDR3 is made up of 16 amino acids.

This chain connects TRBV12-5 to TRBJ2-3; 9 bases match TRBD2. The V segment lost 3 bases and the J segment 3 bases; nucleotides outside the gene matches: 10. CDR1 is LGHNT and CDR2 is FRNRAP in the germline V gene. The CDR3 is 17 residues long. In DNA form, the CDR3 reads TGTGCTAGTGGTTTCCTTGTTAGCGGGAGAGGTACAGATACGCAGTATTTT. It is translated as CASGFLVSGRGTDTQYF.

The CDR3 nucleotides are TGTGCCAGCAGTCCCCACGCGGGGGGTCAAGAGACCCAGTACTTC. Its protein product is CASSPHAGGQETQYF. V usage is TRBV9 and J usage is TRBJ2-5; 8 bases line up with TRBD2. The CDR3 spans 15 residues. Losses at the gene ends were 5 bases for V and 2 bases for J; bases not matched to a gene: 8. Germline V gene lookup returns CDR1 SGDLS and CDR2 YYNGEE.

The chain has TRBV5-1 and TRBJ2-1, with no clear D. There are 14 residues in the CDR3. The germline gives CDR1 SGHRS, CDR2 YFSETQ. The ends were cut back, 1 base at V and 4 bases at J, with 9 bases in the middle. DNA of the CDR3: TGCGCCAGCAGCTTGCCCCAAACTTACAATGAGCAGTTCTTC. The encoded protein is CASSLPQTYNEQFF.

The chain links TRBV11-2 to TRBJ2-5, with TRBD2 matching over 7 bases. This CDR3 has 15 amino acids. The germline CDR1 and CDR2 sequences are SGHAT and FQNNGV. With V trimmed by 2 bases and J by 4 bases, 7 bases remained unmatched. In DNA form, the CDR3 reads TGTGCCAGCAGCTTATCGGGCGGGAGTGGAGAGACCCAGTACTTC. Amino acids: CASSLSGGSGETQYF.

In regard to this clone: Different DNA sequences within this sample yield the same CDR3. The CDR3 DNA reads TGCGCCAGCAGCTTGGCCCCGGGACTAAACTACGAGCAGTACTTC. It specifies CASSLAPGLNYEQYF. V and J are TRBV5-1 and TRBJ2-7; 7 bases map to TRBD2. V was clipped by 0 bases and J by 3 bases; unmatched bases: 6. CDR1 and CDR2 from the germline V gene are SGHRS and YFSETQ. CDR3 size: 15 residues.

The chain has TRBV27 and TRBJ2-7; weak D call: TRBD1 (6 bases). V dropped 4 bases and J dropped 9 bases, with 22 bases sitting between them. In germline, CDR1 is MNHEY, CDR2 SMNVEV (reference sequence). CDR3 length: 15 amino acids. CDR3: CASSSQQGIGPRQYF. The CDR3 coding sequence is TGTGCCAGCAGTTCCCAACAGGGTATAGGTCCCCGGCAGTACTTC.

The chain combines TRBV4-2 with TRBJ2-1; TRBD2 matches at 9 bases. Germline V lookup: CDR1 LGHNA, CDR2 YNFKEQ. V trimming: 1 base; J trimming: 15 bases; junction bases outside the gene matches: 13. The length of the CDR3 is 15 residues. Written as DNA, the CDR3 is TGTGCCAGCAGCCAAGCCACCGAACCGGGACTAGCATGGTTCTTC. It is translated as CASSQATEPGLAWFF.

The chain employs TRBV2 and TRBJ1-5; 7 positions agree with TRBD1. This CDR3 has 13 amino acids. V lost 7 bases to trimming and J lost 7 bases; unmatched junction nucleotides: 7. CDR1 is SNHLY and CDR2 is FYNNEI in the germline V gene. CDR3 sequence (DNA): TGTGCCAGCACGACAGGGCTAGACCAGCCCCAGCATTTT. Translating it yields CASTTGLDQPQHF.

The chain combines TRBV9 with TRBJ2-5; D possibly corresponds to TRBD2 (6 bases). V lost 2 bases and J 4 bases, leaving 18 bases between the germline ends. CDR3 length: 16 amino acids. In germline, CDR1 is SGDLS, CDR2 YYNGEE. DNA for the CDR3: TGTGCCAGCAGCGTTGATCAGGGACTGCAATCAGAGACCCAGTACTTC. This gives the protein CASSVDQGLQSETQYF.

The chain has TRBV11-3 and TRBJ1-1, with D possibly matching TRBD1 (5 bases). CDR3 length equals 16 residues. Germline V gives CDR1 SGHNT, CDR2 YENEEA. V shed 0 bases and J shed 0 bases, with 11 bases lying between them. DNA for the CDR3: TGTGCCAGCAGCTTAGATGGGGGGATCATGAACACTGAAGCTTTCTTT. This gives the protein CASSLDGGIMNTEAFF.

This clone was seen just once. The rearrangement uses TRBV11-2 and TRBJ1-5; no definite D call. The V gene's germline CDR1 is SGHAT and CDR2 FQNNGV. The CDR3 runs to 13 residues. V was clipped by 1 base and J by 7 bases, with 8 bases between them. The CDR3 protein is CASSLAVAQPQHF. The CDR3 DNA reads TGTGCCAGCAGCTTAGCGGTTGCCCAGCCCCAGCATTTT. Drawing the rest from reference TRBV11-2 and TRBJ1-5, the complete variable domain is EAGVAQSPRYKIIEKRQSVAFWCNPISGHATLYWYQQILGQGPKLLIQFQNNGVVDDSQLPKDRFSAERLKGVDSTLKIQPAKLEDSAVYLCASSLAVAQPQHFGDGTRLSIL.

This clone was detected only a few times. CDR3 nucleotide sequence: TGCGCCAGCAGCCAAGCGGTGAGCTCCTACAATGAGCAGTTCTTC. Protein product: CASSQAVSSYNEQFF. The J gene is TRBJ2-1, the V gene TRBV5-1, with a weak D call TRBD2 (5 bases). V lost 4 bases and J lost 0, with 11 bases in between. The V gene's germline CDR1 is SGHRS and CDR2 YFSETQ. CDR3 length: 15 amino acids.

CDR3 sequence: CASSLVGWGAQETQYF. The CDR3 DNA is TGTGCCAGCAGTTTAGTCGGGTGGGGAGCCCAAGAGACCCAGTACTTC. This chain uses TRBV27 with TRBJ2-5; perhaps TRBD2 as D (5 bases). Germline CDR1 reads MNHEY; CDR2 reads SMNVEV (reference sequence). V was cut by 2 bases and J by 1 base, with 14 bases left in between. The CDR3 is made up of 16 amino acids.

The V call is TRBV29-1, the J call TRBJ2-1; TRBD2 matches 12 bases. CDR1 SQVTM and CDR2 ANQGSEA come from the germline V gene. The CDR3 extends over 16 amino acids. With 3 bases clipped from V and 8 bases from J, the junction kept 11 bases outside the gene matches. The CDR3 here is CSVDRLAGGPMDEQFF. The CDR3 DNA follows: TGCAGCGTTGATCGGCTAGCGGGAGGGCCTATGGATGAGCAGTTCTTC.

This chain uses TRBV4-1 with TRBJ2-7, with TRBD1 matching over 11 bases. This CDR3 has 15 amino acids. Per germline, CDR1 MGHRA and CDR2 YSYEKL. Germline trimming cut 8 bases from V and 0 bases from J; bases unmatched to any gene: 6. In nucleotides, the CDR3 is TGCGCCAGCTCGGACAGGGGGCCTCCCTCCTACGAGCAGTACTTC. The encoded protein is CASSDRGPPSYEQYF.

The chain is built from TRBV29-1 and TRBJ2-7; 9 bases agree with TRBD1. Germline CDR1 SQVTM, CDR2 ANQGSEA. The trim removed 6 bases at V and 5 bases at J, leaving 5 bases unmatched. The CDR3 loop spans 12 amino acids. The CDR3 DNA is TGCAGCGTGGGGACAGGGACCCACGAGCAGTACTTC. Translating it yields CSVGTGTHEQYF.

This clone has more than one count but fewer than ten. This rearrangement joins TRBV7-9 to TRBJ2-3; 11 bases match TRBD2. The CDR3 covers 15 residues. With 4 bases clipped from V and 4 bases from J, the junction kept 4 bases outside the gene matches. CDR1 is SEHNR, CDR2 FQNEAQ, per germline (reference sequence). The CDR3 loop reads CASSWGLAAPDTQYF. Written as DNA, the CDR3 is TGTGCCAGCAGCTGGGGACTAGCGGCCCCAGATACGCAGTATTTT.